These 15 T cell receptor beta chains originate from one sample sequenced in a study of T cell responses to AZD1222 COVID-19 vaccine. Repertoires were generated with immunoSEQ multiplex PCR, while TCRdb's copy carries only in-frame clones and drops some. The top ten hold about 9.9% of the sample, which has some 140,000 clones, roughly 87% seen once. The input for sequencing was peripheral blood, taken 28 days after the second AZD1222 dose. The receptors derive from an adult who received the AZD1222 COVID-19 vaccine.

CDR3 sequence (DNA): TGTGCCAGCAGCTTAAATGCAGGGGGTTGGGGTCAGCCCCAGCATTTT. As protein: CASSLNAGGWGQPQHF. The genes are TRBV7-6 and TRBJ1-5, with 7 nucleotides matching TRBD1. The CDR3 is 16 amino acids. Germline V gives CDR1 SGHVS, CDR2 FNYEAQ. The V gene end was trimmed by 2 bases and the J gene end by 6 bases; junction bases not matched to a gene: 10.

The chain joins TRBV7-8 to TRBJ1-2, with 8 bases matching TRBD1. V gave up 3 bases and J gave up 7 bases; unmatched junction bases: 10. The CDR3 has 15 amino acids. Per the germline V gene, CDR1 is SGHVS and CDR2 is FQNEAQ. The CDR3 DNA reads TGTGCCAGCAGCTTGAGCAGGGGGCGCGACGGTGGCTACACCTTC. Amino acid sequence: CASSLSRGRDGGYTF.

This rearrangement joins TRBV19 to TRBJ1-2, with TRBD1 identical over 9 bases. Germline assignment: CDR1 LNHDA and CDR2 SQIVND (reference sequence). V trimming: 3 bases; J trimming: 3 bases; junction bases outside the gene matches: 8. The CDR3 is 16 residues long. The chain's CDR3 is CASSIQWRDRDYGYTF. The DNA for the CDR3 is TGTGCCAGTAGTATTCAGTGGCGGGACAGGGACTATGGCTACACCTTC.

A note on this clone: The junction departs from the called germline gene at one end, perhaps through a read error. Here the CDR3 reads CASSQDVVIGGISDQPQHF. The CDR3 region has the DNA TGCGCCAGCAGCCAAGATGTTGTGATTGGGGGAATTAGCGATCAGCCCCAGCATTTT. The chain joins TRBV4-3 to TRBJ1-5, with TRBD1 as a possible D gene (5 bases). Germline CDR1 LGHNA, CDR2 YSLEER. This CDR3 spans 19 amino acids.

This clone was seen once. This sequence joins TRBV7-9 and TRBJ1-2, with 8 bases fitting TRBD1. The CDR3 is 14 amino acids. Germline V gene lookup returns CDR1 SEHNR and CDR2 FQNEAQ (reference sequence). V lost 3 bases and J lost 4; bases outside the gene matches: 4. As DNA, the CDR3 is TGTGCCAGCAGCTTCCGCGGACAGGGCTATGGCTACACCTTC. It yields the protein CASSFRGQGYGYTF. The full variable domain, with the rest looked up from reference TRBV7-9 and TRBJ1-2, is DTGVSQNPRHKITKRGQNVTFRCDPISEHNRLYWYRQTLGQGPEFLTYFQNEAQLEKSRLLSDRFSAERPKGSFSTLEIQRTEQGDSAMYLCASSFRGQGYGYTFGSGTRLTVV.

This chain uses TRBV7-3 with TRBJ2-2; possible D gene TRBD2, 6 bases. The germline V gene encodes CDR1 SGHTA and CDR2 FQGTGA. V dropped 1 base and J dropped 5 bases, with 11 bases sitting between them. The CDR3 loop spans 15 amino acids. The chain's CDR3 is CASSLRTGETGELFF. CDR3 bases: TGTGCCAGCAGCTTAAGGACGGGAGAGACCGGGGAGCTGTTTTTT.

This chain links TRBV12-5 with TRBJ1-4; maybe TRBD1 (5 bases). This CDR3 is 15 amino acids long. With 0 bases removed from V and 8 bases from J, the gap between germline ends came to 13 bases. The germline V gene encodes CDR1 LGHNT and CDR2 FRNRAP. CDR3 protein: CASGLVSGPGEKLFF. The DNA for the CDR3 is TGTGCTAGTGGTTTGGTCTCAGGGCCGGGGGAAAAACTGTTTTTT.

The chain has TRBV19 and TRBJ1-5; D might be TRBD1 (5 bases). The CDR3 extends over 13 amino acids. V was pared by 5 bases and J by 7 bases, with 12 bases between. The germline V gene encodes CDR1 LNHDA and CDR2 SQIVND (reference sequence). The CDR3 DNA is TGTGCCAGTAGTGGGGGGGGAGGGCAGCCCCAGCATTTT. It specifies CASSGGGGQPQHF.

The rearrangement links TRBV7-8 to TRBJ2-1; D gene unclear. The CDR3 runs 14 residues. CDR1 is SGHVS and CDR2 is FQNEAQ in the germline V gene. The V gene lost 3 bases and the J gene lost 3 bases, with 9 bases spanning the gap. The DNA for the CDR3 is TGTGCCAGCAGCTTGGAGATCCGCTACAATGAGCAGTTCTTC. This sequence encodes CASSLEIRYNEQFF.

The chain recombines TRBV6-5 with TRBJ1-1; a possible D gene is TRBD1 (5 bases). The germline CDR1 and CDR2 sequences are MNHEY and SVGAGI. This CDR3 is 15 amino acids long. V lost 4 bases to trimming and J lost 4 bases, with 16 bases between them. The CDR3: CASSLTTAPSTEAFF. CDR3 in DNA: TGTGCCAGCAGTTTAACGACAGCCCCGAGCACTGAAGCTTTCTTT.

In the case of this clone: The junction departs from the called germline gene at one end, perhaps through a read error. The chain is built from TRBV30 and TRBJ2-5, with 9 bases lining up with TRBD1. CDR1 and CDR2 from the germline V gene are GTSNPN and SVGIG (reference sequence). The CDR3 is made up of 11 amino acids. The CDR3 DNA follows: TGTGCCGGCGCACCCGGGACAGGGTCTAACTTC. This gives the protein CAGAPGTGSNF.

V usage is TRBV5-1 and J usage is TRBJ2-5; TRBD1 matches 7 bases. The CDR3 spans 13 residues. The J segment lost 0 bases and the V segment lost 9 bases, leaving 5 bases of the junction unmatched. CDR1 and CDR2 from the germline V gene are SGHRS and YFSETQ. The CDR3 DNA is TGCGCCACCGGGGACAGCCACCAAGAGACCCAGTACTTC. Its protein is CATGDSHQETQYF.

V and J are TRBV5-6 and TRBJ1-2; 9 bases line up with TRBD1. The CDR3 extends over 17 amino acids. CDR1 and CDR2 from the germline V gene are SGHDT and YYEEEE. V was pared by 2 bases and J by 2 bases, with 10 bases of the junction left unmatched. The CDR3 loop is CASSFGTGFGNNYGYTF. The DNA of the CDR3 is TGTGCCAGCAGCTTCGGGACAGGGTTCGGGAACAACTATGGCTACACCTTC.

The genes are TRBV6-1 and TRBJ2-3; possible D gene TRBD1, 5 bases. Trimming stripped 6 bases from V and 4 bases from J, with 17 bases between. This CDR3 contains 15 residues. Germline lookup yields CDR1 MNHNS and CDR2 SASEGT. The DNA of the CDR3 is TGTGCCAGCAGAAATCGACGCCAGGGTTCAGATACGCAGTATTTT. The encoded protein is CASRNRRQGSDTQYF.

The V and J genes are TRBV7-6 and TRBJ1-1; 7 bases are a match to TRBD1. CDR3 size: 14 residues. Germline-derived CDR1 and CDR2 are SGHVS and FNYEAQ. V shed 6 bases and J 0 bases; nucleotides not matched to a gene: 4. CDR3 sequence (DNA): TGTGCCAGCAGTCACAGGGGTATGAACACTGAAGCTTTCTTT. Translating gives CASSHRGMNTEAFF.